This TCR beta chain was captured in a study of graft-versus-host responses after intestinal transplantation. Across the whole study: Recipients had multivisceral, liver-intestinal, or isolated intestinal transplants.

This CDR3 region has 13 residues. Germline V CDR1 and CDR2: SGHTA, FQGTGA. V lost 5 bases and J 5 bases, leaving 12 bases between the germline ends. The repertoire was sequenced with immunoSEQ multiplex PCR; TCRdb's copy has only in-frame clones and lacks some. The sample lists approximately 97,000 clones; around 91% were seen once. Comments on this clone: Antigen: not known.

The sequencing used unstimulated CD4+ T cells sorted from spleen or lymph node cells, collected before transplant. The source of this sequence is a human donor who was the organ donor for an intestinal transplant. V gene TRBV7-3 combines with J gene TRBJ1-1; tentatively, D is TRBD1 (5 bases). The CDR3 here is CASSLREGTEAFF. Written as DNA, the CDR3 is TGTGCCAGCAGCCTCAGGGAGGGAACTGAAGCTTTCTTT.